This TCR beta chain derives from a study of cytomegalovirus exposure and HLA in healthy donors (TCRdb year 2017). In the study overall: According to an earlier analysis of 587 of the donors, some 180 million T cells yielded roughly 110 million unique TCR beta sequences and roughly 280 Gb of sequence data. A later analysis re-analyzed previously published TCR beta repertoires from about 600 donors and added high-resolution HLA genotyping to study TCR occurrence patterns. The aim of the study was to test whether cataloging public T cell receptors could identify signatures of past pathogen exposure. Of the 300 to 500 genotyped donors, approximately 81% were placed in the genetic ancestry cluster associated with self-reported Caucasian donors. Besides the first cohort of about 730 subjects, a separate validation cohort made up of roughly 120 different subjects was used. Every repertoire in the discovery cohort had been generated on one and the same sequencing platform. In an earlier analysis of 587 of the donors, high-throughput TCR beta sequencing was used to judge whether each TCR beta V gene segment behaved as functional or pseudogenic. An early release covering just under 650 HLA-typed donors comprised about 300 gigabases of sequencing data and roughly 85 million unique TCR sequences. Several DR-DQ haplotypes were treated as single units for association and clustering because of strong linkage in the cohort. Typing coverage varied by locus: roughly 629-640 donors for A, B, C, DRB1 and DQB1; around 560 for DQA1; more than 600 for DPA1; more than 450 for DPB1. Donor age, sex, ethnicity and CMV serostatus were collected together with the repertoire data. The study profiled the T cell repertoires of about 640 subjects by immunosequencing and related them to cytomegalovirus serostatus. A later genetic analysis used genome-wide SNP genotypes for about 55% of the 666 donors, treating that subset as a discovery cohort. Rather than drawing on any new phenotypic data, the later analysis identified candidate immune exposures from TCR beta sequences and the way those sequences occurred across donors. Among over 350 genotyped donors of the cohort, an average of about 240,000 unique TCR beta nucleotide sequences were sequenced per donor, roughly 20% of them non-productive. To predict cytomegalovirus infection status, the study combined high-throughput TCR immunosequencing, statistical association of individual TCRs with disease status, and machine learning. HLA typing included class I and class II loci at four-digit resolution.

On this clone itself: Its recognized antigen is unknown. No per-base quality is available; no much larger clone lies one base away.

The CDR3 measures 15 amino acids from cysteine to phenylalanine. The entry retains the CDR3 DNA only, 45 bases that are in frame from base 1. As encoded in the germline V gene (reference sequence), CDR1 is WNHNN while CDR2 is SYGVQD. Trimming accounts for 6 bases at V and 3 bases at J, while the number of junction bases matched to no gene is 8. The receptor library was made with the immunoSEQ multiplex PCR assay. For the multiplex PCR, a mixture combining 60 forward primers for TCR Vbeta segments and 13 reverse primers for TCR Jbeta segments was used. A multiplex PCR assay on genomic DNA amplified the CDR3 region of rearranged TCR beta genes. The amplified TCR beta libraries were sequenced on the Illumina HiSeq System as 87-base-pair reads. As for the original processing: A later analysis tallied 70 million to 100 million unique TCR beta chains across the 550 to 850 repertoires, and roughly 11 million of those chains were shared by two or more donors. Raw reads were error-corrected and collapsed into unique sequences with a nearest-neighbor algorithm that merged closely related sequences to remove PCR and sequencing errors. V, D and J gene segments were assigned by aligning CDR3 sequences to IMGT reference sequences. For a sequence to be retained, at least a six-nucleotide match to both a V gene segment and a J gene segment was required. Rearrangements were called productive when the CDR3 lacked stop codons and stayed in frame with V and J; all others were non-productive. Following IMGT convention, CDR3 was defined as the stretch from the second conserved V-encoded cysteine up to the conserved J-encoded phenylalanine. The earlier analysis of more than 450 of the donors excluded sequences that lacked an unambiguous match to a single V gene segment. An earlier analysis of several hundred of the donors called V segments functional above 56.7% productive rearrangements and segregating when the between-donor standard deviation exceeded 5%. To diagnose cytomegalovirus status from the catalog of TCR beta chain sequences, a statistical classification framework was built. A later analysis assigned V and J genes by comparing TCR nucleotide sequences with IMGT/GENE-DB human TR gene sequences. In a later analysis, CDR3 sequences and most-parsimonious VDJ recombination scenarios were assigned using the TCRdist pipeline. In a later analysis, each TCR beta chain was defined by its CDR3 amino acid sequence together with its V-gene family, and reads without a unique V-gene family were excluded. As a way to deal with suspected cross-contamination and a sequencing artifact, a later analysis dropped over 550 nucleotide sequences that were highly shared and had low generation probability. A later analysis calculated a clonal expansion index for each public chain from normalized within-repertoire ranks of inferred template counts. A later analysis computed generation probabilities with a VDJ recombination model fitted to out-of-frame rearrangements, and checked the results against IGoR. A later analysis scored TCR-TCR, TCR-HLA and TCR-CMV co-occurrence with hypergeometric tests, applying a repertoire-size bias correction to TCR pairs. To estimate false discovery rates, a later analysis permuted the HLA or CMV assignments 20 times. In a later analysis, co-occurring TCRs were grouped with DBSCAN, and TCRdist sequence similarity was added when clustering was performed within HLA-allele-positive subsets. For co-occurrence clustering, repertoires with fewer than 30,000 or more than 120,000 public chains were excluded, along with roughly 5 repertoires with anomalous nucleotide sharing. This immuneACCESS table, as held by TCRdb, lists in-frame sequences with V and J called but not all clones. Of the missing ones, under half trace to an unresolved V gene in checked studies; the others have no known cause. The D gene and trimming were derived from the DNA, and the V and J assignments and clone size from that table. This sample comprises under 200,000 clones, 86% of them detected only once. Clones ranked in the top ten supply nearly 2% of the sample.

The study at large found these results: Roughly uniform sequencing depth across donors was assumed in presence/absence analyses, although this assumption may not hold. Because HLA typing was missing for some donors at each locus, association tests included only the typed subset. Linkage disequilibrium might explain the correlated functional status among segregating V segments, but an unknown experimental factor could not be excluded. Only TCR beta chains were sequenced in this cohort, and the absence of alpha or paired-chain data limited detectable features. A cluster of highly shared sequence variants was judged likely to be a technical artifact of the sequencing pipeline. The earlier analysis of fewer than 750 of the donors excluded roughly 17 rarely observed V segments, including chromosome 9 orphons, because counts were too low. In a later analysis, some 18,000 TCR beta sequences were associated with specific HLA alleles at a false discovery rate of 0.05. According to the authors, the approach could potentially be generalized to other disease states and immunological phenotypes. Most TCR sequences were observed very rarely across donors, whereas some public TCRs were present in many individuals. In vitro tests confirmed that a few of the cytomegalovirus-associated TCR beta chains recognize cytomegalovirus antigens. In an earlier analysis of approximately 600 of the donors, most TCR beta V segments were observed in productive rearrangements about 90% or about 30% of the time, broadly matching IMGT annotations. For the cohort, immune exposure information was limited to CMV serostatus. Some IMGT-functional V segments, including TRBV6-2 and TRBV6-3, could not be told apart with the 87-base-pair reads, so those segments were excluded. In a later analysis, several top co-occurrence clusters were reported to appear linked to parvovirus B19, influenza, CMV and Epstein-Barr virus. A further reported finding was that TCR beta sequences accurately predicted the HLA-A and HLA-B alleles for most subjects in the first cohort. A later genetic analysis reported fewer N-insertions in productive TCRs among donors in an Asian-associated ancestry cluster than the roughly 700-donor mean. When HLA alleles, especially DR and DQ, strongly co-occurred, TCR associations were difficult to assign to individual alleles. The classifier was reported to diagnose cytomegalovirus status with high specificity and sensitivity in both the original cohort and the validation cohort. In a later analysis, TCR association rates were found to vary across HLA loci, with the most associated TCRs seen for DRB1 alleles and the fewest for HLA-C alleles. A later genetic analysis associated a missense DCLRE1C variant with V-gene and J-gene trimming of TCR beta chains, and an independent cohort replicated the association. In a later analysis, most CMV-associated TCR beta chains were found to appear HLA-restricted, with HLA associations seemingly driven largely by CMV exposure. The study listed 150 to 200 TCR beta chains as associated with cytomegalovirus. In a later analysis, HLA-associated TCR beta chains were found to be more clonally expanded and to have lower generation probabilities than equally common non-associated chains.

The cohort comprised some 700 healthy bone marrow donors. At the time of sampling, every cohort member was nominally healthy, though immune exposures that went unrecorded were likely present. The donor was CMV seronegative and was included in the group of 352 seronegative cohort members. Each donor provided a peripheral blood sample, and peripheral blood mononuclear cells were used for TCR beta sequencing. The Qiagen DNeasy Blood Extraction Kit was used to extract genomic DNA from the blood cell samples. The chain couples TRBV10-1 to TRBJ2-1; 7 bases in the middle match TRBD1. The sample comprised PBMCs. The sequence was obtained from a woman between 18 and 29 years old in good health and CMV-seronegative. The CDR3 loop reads CASSLGTDDYNEQFF. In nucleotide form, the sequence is TGCGCCAGCAGCCTCGGGACAGACGACTACAATGAGCAGTTCTTC.